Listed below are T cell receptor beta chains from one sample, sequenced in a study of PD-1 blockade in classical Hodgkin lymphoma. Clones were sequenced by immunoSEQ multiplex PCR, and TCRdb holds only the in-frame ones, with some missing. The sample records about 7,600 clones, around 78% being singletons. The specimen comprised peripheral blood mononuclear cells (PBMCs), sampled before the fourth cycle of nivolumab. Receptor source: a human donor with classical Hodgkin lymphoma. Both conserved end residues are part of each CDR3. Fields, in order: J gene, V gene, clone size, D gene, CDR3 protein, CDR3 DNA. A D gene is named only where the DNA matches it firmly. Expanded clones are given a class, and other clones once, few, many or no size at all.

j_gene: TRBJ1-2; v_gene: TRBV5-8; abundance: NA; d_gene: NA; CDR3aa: CASQEWDFYGYTF; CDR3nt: TGTGCCAGCCAAGAATGGGACTTCTATGGCTACACCTTC
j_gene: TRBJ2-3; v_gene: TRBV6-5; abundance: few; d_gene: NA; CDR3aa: CATEGGGGGTDTQYF; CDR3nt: TGTGCCACCGAGGGGGGCGGGGGAGGCACAGATACGCAGTATTTT
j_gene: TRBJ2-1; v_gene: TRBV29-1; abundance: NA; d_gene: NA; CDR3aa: CSLFRCGQFF; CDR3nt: TGCAGCCTATTTCGATGCGGGCAGTTCTTC
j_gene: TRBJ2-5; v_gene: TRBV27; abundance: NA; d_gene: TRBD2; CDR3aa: CASSFRRGGGETQYF; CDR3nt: TGTGCCAGCAGTTTCCGGCGGGGGGGCGGAGAGACCCAGTACTTC
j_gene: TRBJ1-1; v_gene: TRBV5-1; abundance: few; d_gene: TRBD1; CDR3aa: CASSSAGTANTEAFF; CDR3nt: TGCGCCAGCAGCTCTGCCGGGACAGCGAACACTGAAGCTTTCTTT
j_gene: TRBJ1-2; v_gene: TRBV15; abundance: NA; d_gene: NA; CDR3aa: CATSRDQGDYGYTF; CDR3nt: TGTGCCACCAGCAGAGATCAAGGGGACTATGGCTACACCTTC
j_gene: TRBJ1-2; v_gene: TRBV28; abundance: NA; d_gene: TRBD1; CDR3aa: CASRITGVLYGYTF; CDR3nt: TGTGCCAGCAGGATTACAGGGGTCCTCTATGGCTACACCTTC
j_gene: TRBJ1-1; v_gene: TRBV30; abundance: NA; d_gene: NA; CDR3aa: CAWSVNANTEAFF; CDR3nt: TGTGCCTGGAGTGTTAATGCGAACACTGAAGCCTTCTTT
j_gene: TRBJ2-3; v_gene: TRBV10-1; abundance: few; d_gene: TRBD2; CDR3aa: CASSEGLAGSDTQYF; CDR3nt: TGCGCCAGCAGTGAGGGACTAGCGGGATCAGATACGCAGTATTTT
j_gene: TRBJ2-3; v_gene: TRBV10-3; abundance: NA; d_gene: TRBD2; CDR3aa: CAIGTSGNTDTQYF; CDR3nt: TGTGCCATAGGGACTAGCGGGAACACAGATACGCAGTATTTT
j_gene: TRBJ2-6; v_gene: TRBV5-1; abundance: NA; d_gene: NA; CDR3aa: CASSGGVDSGANVLTF; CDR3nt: TGCGCCAGCAGCGGAGGGGTCGACTCTGGGGCCAACGTCCTGACTTTC
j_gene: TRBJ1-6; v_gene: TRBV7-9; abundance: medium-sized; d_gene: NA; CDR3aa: CASSLQDFTGSRSPLHF; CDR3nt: TGTGCCAGCAGCTTACAAGACTTCACAGGGTCACGGTCACCCCTCCACTTT
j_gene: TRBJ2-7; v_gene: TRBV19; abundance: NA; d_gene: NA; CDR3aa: CASSMGGEDYYEQYF; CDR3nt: TGTGCCAGTAGTATGGGAGGCGAGGACTACTACGAGCAGTACTTC
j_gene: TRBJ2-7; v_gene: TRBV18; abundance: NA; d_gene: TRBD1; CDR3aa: CASGDSYEQYF; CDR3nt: TGTGCCAGCGGGGACAGCTACGAGCAGTACTTC
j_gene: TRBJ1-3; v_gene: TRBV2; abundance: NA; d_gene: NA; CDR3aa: CASSAIGSLSGNTIYF; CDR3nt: TGTGCCAGCAGTGCAATCGGGAGTCTCTCTGGAAACACCATATATTTT
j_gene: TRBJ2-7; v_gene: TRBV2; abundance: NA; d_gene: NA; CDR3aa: CASSALASTSYEQYF; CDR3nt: TGTGCCAGCAGTGCGCTAGCGAGCACTTCCTACGAGCAGTACTTC
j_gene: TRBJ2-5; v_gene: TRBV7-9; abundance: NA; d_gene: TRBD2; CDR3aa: CASSLGSTSPETQYF; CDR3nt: TGTGCCAGCAGCTTAGGTTCGACTAGCCCGGAGACCCAGTACTTC
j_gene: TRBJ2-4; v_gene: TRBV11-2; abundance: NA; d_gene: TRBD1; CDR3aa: CASSGQGPPQYF; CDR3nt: TGTGCCAGCAGCGGACAGGGACCGCCACAGTACTTC
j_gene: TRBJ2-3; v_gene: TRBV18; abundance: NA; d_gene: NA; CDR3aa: CASSRLGGFTDTQYF; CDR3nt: TGTGCCAGCTCACGCCTCGGAGGGTTCACAGATACGCAGTATTTT
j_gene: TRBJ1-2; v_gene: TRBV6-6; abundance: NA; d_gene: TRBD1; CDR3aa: CASSKGTDGYTF; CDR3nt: TGTGCCAGCAGTAAGGGGACAGATGGCTACACCTTC
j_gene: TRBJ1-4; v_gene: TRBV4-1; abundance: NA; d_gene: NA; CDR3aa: CASSQDDTHSEKLFF; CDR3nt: TGCGCCAGCAGCCAAGACGACACCCACTCGGAAAAACTGTTTTTT
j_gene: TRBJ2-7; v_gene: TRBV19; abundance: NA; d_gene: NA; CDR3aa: CASTQPGVHEQYF; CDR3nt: TGTGCCAGTACCCAACCAGGGGTCCACGAGCAGTACTTC
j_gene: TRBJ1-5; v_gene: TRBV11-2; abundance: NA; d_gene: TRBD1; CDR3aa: CASSPSGTGGQPQHF; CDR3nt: TGTGCCAGCAGCCCATCGGGGACAGGGGGACAGCCCCAGCATTTT
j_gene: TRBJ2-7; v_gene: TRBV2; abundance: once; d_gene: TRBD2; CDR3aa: CASSDELAGALSSYEQYF; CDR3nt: TGTGCCAGCAGTGACGAACTAGCGGGAGCCCTGAGCTCCTACGAGCAGTACTTC
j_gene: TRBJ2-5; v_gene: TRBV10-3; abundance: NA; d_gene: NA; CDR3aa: CAISDGLQAERQETQYF; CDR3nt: TGTGCCATCAGTGATGGACTCCAGGCCGAAAGACAAGAGACCCAGTACTTC
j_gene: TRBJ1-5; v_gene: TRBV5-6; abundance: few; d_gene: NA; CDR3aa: CASSLYDRNQPQHF; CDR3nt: TGTGCCAGCAGCCTCTATGACAGAAATCAGCCCCAGCATTTT
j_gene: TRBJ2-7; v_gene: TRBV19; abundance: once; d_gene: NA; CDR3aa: CASSPVEGPSSYEQYF; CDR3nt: TGTGCCAGTAGTCCGGTAGAGGGACCTAGCTCCTACGAGCAGTACTTC
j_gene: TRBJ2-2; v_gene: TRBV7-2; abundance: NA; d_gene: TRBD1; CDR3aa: CASSKRTGTGNTGELFF; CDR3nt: TGTGCCAGCAGCAAAAGGACCGGGACAGGGAACACCGGGGAGCTGTTTTTT
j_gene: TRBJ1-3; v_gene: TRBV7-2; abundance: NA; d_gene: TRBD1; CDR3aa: CASSPTGGGGNTIYF; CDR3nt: TGTGCCAGCAGCCCCACAGGGGGGGGTGGAAACACCATATATTTT
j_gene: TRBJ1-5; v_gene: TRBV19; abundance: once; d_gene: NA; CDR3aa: CASGLLPGNQPQHF; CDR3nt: TGTGCCAGTGGTCTCCTCCCTGGCAATCAGCCCCAGCATTTT
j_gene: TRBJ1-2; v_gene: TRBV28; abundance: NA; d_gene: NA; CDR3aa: CASTNKGVGGYTF; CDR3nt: TGTGCCAGCACCAACAAAGGGGTCGGTGGCTACACCTTC
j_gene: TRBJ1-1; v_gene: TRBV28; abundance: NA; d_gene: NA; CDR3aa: CASSLGNTEAFF; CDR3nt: TGTGCCAGCAGTTTGGGGAACACTGAAGCTTTCTTT
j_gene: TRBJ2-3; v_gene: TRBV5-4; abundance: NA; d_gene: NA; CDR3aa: CASSYSGSTDTQYF; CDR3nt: TGTGCCAGCAGCTATAGCGGTAGCACAGATACGCAGTATTTT
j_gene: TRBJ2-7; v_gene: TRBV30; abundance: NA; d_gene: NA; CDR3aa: CAWIGSSRAGEQYF; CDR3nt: TGTGCCTGGATCGGGTCATCCAGGGCTGGGGAGCAGTACTTC
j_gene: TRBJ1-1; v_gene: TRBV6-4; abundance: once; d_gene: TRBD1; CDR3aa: CASSTQGTAMKAFF; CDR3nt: TGTGCCAGCAGCACACAGGGGACCGCGATGAAAGCTTTCTTT
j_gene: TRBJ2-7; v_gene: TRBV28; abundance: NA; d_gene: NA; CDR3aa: CASSLLSPQGYFPYEQYF; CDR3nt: TGTGCCAGCAGTTTACTCTCCCCCCAGGGTTACTTTCCCTACGAGCAGTACTTC
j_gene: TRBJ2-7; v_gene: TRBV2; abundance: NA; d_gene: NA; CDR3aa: CASSEHAGSPGDEQYF; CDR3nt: TGTGCCAGCAGTGAACATGCAGGGTCCCCGGGTGACGAGCAGTACTTC
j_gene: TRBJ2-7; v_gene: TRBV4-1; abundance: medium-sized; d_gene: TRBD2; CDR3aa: CASSQDSGSFAYEQYF; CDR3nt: TGCGCCAGCAGCCAAGATAGCGGGAGTTTCGCCTACGAGCAGTACTTC
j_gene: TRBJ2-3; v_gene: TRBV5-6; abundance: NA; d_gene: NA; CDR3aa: CASSAGEGATIDTQYF; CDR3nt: TGTGCCAGCAGCGCAGGGGAGGGGGCTACGATAGATACGCAGTATTTT